One and the same sample provided the 27 T cell receptor beta chains below, sequenced in a study of T cells after yellow fever vaccination. Each CDR3 protein gets one entry after TCRdb re-called the 5' RACE reads with MiXCR. The data show 300,000 or so distinct CDR3 sequences, with approximately 8% seen just once and about 3.5% held by the top ten. This specimen consisted of CD4+ T cells sorted from PBMCs, obtained 5 days after the yellow fever booster vaccination. The receptors here all came from a man aged 18 to 29 who received the YFV17D yellow fever vaccine.

This clonotype was seen a handful of times. The chain employs TRBV5-1 and TRBJ1-1; perhaps TRBD1 as D (5 bases). Germline CDR1 reads SGHRS; CDR2 reads YFSETQ. This CDR3 is 14 amino acids long. Deletions cut 4 bases from V and 5 bases from J, with 15 bases between. The CDR3, as DNA: TGCGCCAGCAGCGTAATGGGGACGGCAACTGAAGCTTTCTTT. Translated: CASSVMGTATEAFF.

This clonotype has a handful of counts. This chain connects TRBV12-3 or TRBV12-4 to TRBJ2-5; D is perhaps TRBD1 (5 bases). V gave up 7 bases and J gave up 0 bases, with 24 bases separating them. The CDR3 contains 18 residues. CDR3 sequence (DNA): TGTGCCAGCACCCTAGACAGTTCCAAGGTGGGGTACCAAGAGACCCAGTACTTC. This gives the protein CASTLDSSKVGYQETQYF.

This clonotype has more than one count but fewer than ten. V gene TRBV28 combines with J gene TRBJ2-7; 9 bases are a match to TRBD1. The CDR3 extends over 13 amino acids. J lost 3 bases, V lost 3 bases, and 0 bases had no gene match. CDR1 MDHEN and CDR2 SYDVKM come from the germline V gene. CDR3: CASSLTGGYEQYV. The DNA of the CDR3 is TGTGCCAGCAGTTTGACAGGGGGCTACGAGCAGTACGTC.

V and J are TRBV11-2 and TRBJ2-7; D gene ambiguous. The germline V gene has CDR1 SGHAT and CDR2 FQNNGV. This CDR3 spans 11 amino acids. Deletions cut 6 bases from V and 6 bases from J, with 9 bases between. The CDR3 spells CASSYRVEQYF. The CDR3 region has the DNA TGTGCCAGCAGTTACCGGGTCGAGCAGTACTTC.

Regarding this clonotype: A much larger clone is a single base away; this may be a read error. This chain links TRBV20-1 with TRBJ2-7; no clear D gene. CDR3 length equals 14 residues. Germline V lookup: CDR1 DFQATT, CDR2 SNEGSKA (reference sequence). V was shortened by 2 bases and J by 1 base, with 12 bases between the two germline ends. The CDR3 is CSARYPYWSYEQYF. The DNA of the CDR3 is TGCAGTGCTAGATATCCCTACTGGTCCTACGAGCAGTACTTC.

The sample holds a few counts of this clonotype. This chain uses TRBV29-1 with TRBJ2-1, with D perhaps TRBD2 (6 bases). This CDR3 region has 11 residues. The ends were cut back, 4 bases at V and 9 bases at J, with 10 bases in the middle. CDR1 and CDR2 from the germline V gene are SQVTM and ANQGSEA. The CDR3 sequence is CSVGLVSEQFF. The CDR3 DNA reads TGCAGCGTTGGACTAGTCTCTGAGCAGTTCTTC.

This clonotype was seen just once. The chain links TRBV7-9 to TRBJ1-1, with D unresolved. From germline, CDR1 is SEHNR and CDR2 FQNEAQ (reference sequence). V was shortened by 0 bases and J by 3 bases, with 20 bases between the two germline ends. The CDR3 is 18 residues long. CDR3 sequence (DNA): TGTGCCAGCAGCTTAGCGCTGAGCTCTGCGCCCATGGACACTGAAGCTTTCTTT. Amino acids: CASSLALSSAPMDTEAFF.

This clonotype was counted between two and nine times. The CDR3 carries no conserved terminal phenylalanine or tryptophan, so it likely arises from a read error. It is unclear where the CDR3 begins or ends on the DNA, so no DNA is shown, and the CDR3 is as TCRdb lists it. The V gene is TRBV15, the J gene TRBJ2-1; the listed D gene, TRBD2, was not tested against the DNA. The CDR3 is 14 amino acids in total, end residues counted. In germline, CDR1 is LNHNV, CDR2 YYDKDF (reference sequence). The CDR3 protein is CATSRDNSGGPLNL.

This clonotype was seen many times. The chain uses TRBV20-1 and TRBJ2-4; no firm D call. Trimming removed 6 bases at V and 2 bases at J, with 2 bases between. The CDR3 is 10 amino acids. Germline values: CDR1 DFQATT, CDR2 SNEGSKA (reference sequence). This CDR3 is CSAPKNIQYF. The DNA of the CDR3 is TGCAGTGCCCCCAAAAACATTCAGTACTTC.

This clonotype has a count of ten or more. This chain links TRBV4-3 with TRBJ2-7; TRBD2 might be the D (5 bases). CDR1 and CDR2 from the germline V gene are LGHNA and YSLEER. The CDR3 is 13 amino acids. V lost 1 base to trimming and J lost 4 bases, with 8 bases between them. As DNA, the CDR3 is TGCGCCAGCAGCCAAGGTCCGGGGTACGAGCAGTACGTC. This codes for CASSQGPGYEQYV.

This chain uses TRBV18 with TRBJ2-1, with 9 bases lining up with TRBD2. The germline CDR1 and CDR2 sequences are KGHSH and LQKENI. Losses at the gene ends were 1 base for V and 6 bases for J; bases not matched to a gene: 7. The CDR3 consists of 16 residues. CDR3 protein: CASSPRRRGGINEQFF. CDR3 DNA: TGTGCCAGCTCACCACGACGGCGGGGGGGCATCAATGAGCAGTTCTTC. Complete variable domain (other parts from reference TRBV18 and TRBJ2-1): NAGVMQNPRHLVRRRGQEARLRCSPMKGHSHVYWYRQLPEEGLKFMVYLQKENIIDESGMPKERFSAEFPKEGPSILRIQQVVRGDSAAYFCASSPRRRGGINEQFFGPGTRLTVL.

This clonotype has a handful of counts. The chain combines TRBV5-1 with TRBJ2-2; either TRBD1 or TRBD2 may supply D (5 bases each). The germline V and J ends were trimmed by 7 bases and 2 bases, with 9 bases remaining between them. CDR1 and CDR2 from the germline V gene are SGHRS and YFSETQ. CDR3 length: 13 residues. The CDR3 DNA is TGCGCCAGCGGGGGAGATAACACCGGGGAGCTGTTTTTT. The encoded protein is CASGGDNTGELFF.

The chain combines TRBV7-6 with TRBJ2-5; D is tentatively TRBD1 or TRBD2 (5 bases each). This CDR3 comprises 16 residues. Germline V gene data show CDR1 as SGHVS and CDR2 as FNYEAQ. V was shortened by 5 bases and J by 6 bases, with 22 bases between the two germline ends. In DNA form, the CDR3 reads TGTGCCAGCAGCCAGGGACCTATTCCACCCCCCCAGACCCAGTACTTC. Protein sequence: CASSQGPIPPPQTQYF.

The genes are TRBV4-1 and TRBJ1-4; D remains ambiguous. Trimming shortened V by 3 bases and J by 0 bases, and 8 bases separated the two germline ends. This CDR3 region has 15 residues. Germline values: CDR1 MGHRA, CDR2 YSYEKL. The CDR3 DNA is TGCGCCAGCAGCCACGGCAGGTCAACTAATGAAAAACTGTTTTTT. Translating it yields CASSHGRSTNEKLFF.

In its sample, this clonotype was seen many times. The V and J genes are TRBV4-1 and TRBJ1-1; TRBD1 is a possible D gene (6 bases). The V and J ends lost 3 bases and 3 bases respectively, with 20 bases between them. Germline V gene lookup returns CDR1 MGHRA and CDR2 YSYEKL. The length of the CDR3 is 17 residues. CDR3 sequence (DNA): TGCGCCAGCAGCCAGAAAAAGACAGGACTTTGGGACACTGAAGCTTTCTTT. Protein sequence: CASSQKKTGLWDTEAFF.

In this sample, this clonotype turned up many times. The rearrangement uses TRBV20-1 and TRBJ2-7, with D possibly matching TRBD1 (6 bases). Trimming took 4 bases from V and 0 from J, leaving 10 bases between them. Germline V gene lookup returns CDR1 DFQATT and CDR2 SNEGSKA (reference sequence). This CDR3 spans 13 amino acids. In DNA, the CDR3 is TGCAGTGCTAACCGGGACAACTCCTACGAGCAGTACTTC. Residues: CSANRDNSYEQYF.

The rearrangement links TRBV19 to TRBJ1-5, with D possibly being TRBD1 (5 bases). The CDR3 loop spans 15 amino acids. V was shortened by 6 bases and J by 10 bases, with 22 bases between the two germline ends. Germline-derived CDR1 and CDR2 are LNHDA and SQIVND (reference sequence). The chain's CDR3 is CASRGGGTEVLPQHF. The CDR3 coding sequence is TGTGCCAGTAGGGGAGGCGGGACGGAGGTCCTACCCCAGCATTTT. The full variable domain, completed using reference TRBV19 and TRBJ1-5, is DGGITQSPKYLFRKEGQNVTLSCEQNLNHDAMYWYRQDPGQGLRLIYYSQIVNDFQKGDIAEGYSVSREKKESFPLTVTSAQKNPTAFYLCASRGGGTEVLPQHFGDGTRLSIL.

The chain recombines TRBV7-6 with TRBJ1-1, with D unclear. CDR1 SGHVS and CDR2 FNYEAQ come from the germline V gene. This CDR3 is built from 12 residues. V was trimmed by 5 bases and J by 7 bases, leaving 11 bases between them. The CDR3 reads CASSLYRGEAFF. DNA of the CDR3: TGTGCCAGCAGCCTATATCGGGGTGAAGCTTTCTTT.

This clonotype was found a few times. The V and J genes are TRBV29-1 and TRBJ1-2; 7 bases are shared with TRBD1. Germline CDR1 and CDR2: SQVTM and ANQGSEA. J lost 6 bases, V lost 7 bases, and 11 bases had no gene match. CDR3 length: 13 residues. The CDR3 coding sequence is TGCAGCGCTACCTCGGGACAGCGCCATGGCTACACCTTC. Translating it yields CSATSGQRHGYTF.

This clonotype has just a few counts. The gene calls are TRBV5-8 and TRBJ1-3; D is unresolved. The CDR3 consists of 14 residues. Germline lookup yields CDR1 SGHTS and CDR2 YDEGEE. Deletions cut 0 bases from V and 0 bases from J, with 4 bases between. CDR3 DNA: TGTGCCAGCAGCTTGGGTCGCTCTGGAAACACCATATATTTT. As protein: CASSLGRSGNTIYF.

The V call is TRBV6-5, the J call TRBJ2-5, with 8 positions matching TRBD2. Germline lookup yields CDR1 MNHEY and CDR2 SVGAGI. The CDR3 loop spans 17 amino acids. V trimming: 2 bases; J trimming: 7 bases; junction bases outside the gene matches: 15. The chain's CDR3 is CASSYPTGTRGFGTQYF. Here the CDR3 DNA reads TGTGCCAGCAGTTACCCGACGGGGACTAGAGGGTTCGGGACCCAGTACTTC.

This clonotype was detected only a few times. V and J are TRBV24-1 and TRBJ1-2; D not resolved. Trimming took off 4 bases at V and 7 bases at J, with 15 bases between the two ends. The germline gives CDR1 KGHDR, CDR2 SFDVKD. CDR3 length: 14 amino acids. The CDR3 reads CATSDRHGLGGYTF. Here the CDR3 DNA reads TGTGCCACCAGTGACCGACACGGGCTTGGTGGCTACACCTTC.

This clonotype was counted between two and nine times. The chain joins TRBV27 to TRBJ2-2; D remains unclear. The CDR3 runs to 15 residues. The germline CDR1 and CDR2 sequences are MNHEY and SMNVEV (reference sequence). Trimming took off 5 bases at V and 4 bases at J, with 14 bases between the two ends. CDR3 sequence (DNA): TGTGCCAGCAGTCCTACGAGGATTACCACCGGGGAGCTGTTTTTT. The encoded protein is CASSPTRITTGELFF.

This clonotype was counted between two and nine times. A read error may account for a junction end that differs from germline. This chain links TRBV7-7 with TRBJ2-2, with no clear D. The CDR3 has 13 residues. In germline, CDR1 is SSHAT, CDR2 FNYEAQ (reference sequence). CDR3 in amino acids: CASSWLTTGELFF. DNA for the CDR3: TGTGCTAGCAGCTGGCTCACGACCGGGGAGCTGTTTTTT.

This clonotype has more than one count but fewer than ten. The chain has TRBV4-2 and TRBJ1-2; no reliable D call. Trimming pared 0 bases from V and 1 base from J, leaving 9 bases between. The CDR3 consists of 15 residues. Looked up from germline, CDR1 is LGHNA and CDR2 is YNFKEQ. The CDR3 protein is CASSQETGSNYGYTF. DNA of the CDR3: TGTGCCAGCAGCCAAGAAACGGGCAGTAACTATGGCTACACCTTC.

At least ten counts were recorded for this clonotype. This chain connects TRBV6-2 or TRBV6-3 to TRBJ2-1; 11 bases agree with TRBD2. The CDR3 sequence is 18 residues long. Per the germline V gene, CDR1 is MNHEY and CDR2 is SVGEGT. The V gene end was trimmed by 11 bases and the J gene end by 3 bases; junction bases not matched to a gene: 18. DNA of the CDR3: TGTGCCGCCTATAAGCGACTAGCGGGGACCTCCTTCTACAATGAGCAGTTCTTC. Protein product: CAAYKRLAGTSFYNEQFF.

This clonotype was picked up a small number of times. This rearrangement joins TRBV5-1 to TRBJ2-3, with 15 nucleotides matching TRBD2. Losses at the gene ends were 4 bases for V and 3 bases for J; bases not matched to a gene: 6. The CDR3 has 17 amino acids. Per the germline V gene, CDR1 is SGHRS and CDR2 is YFSETQ. CDR3 coding DNA: TGCGCCAGCAGCACTGGACTAGCGGGGGGGAGGACAGATACGCAGTATTTT. Amino acid sequence: CASSTGLAGGRTDTQYF.